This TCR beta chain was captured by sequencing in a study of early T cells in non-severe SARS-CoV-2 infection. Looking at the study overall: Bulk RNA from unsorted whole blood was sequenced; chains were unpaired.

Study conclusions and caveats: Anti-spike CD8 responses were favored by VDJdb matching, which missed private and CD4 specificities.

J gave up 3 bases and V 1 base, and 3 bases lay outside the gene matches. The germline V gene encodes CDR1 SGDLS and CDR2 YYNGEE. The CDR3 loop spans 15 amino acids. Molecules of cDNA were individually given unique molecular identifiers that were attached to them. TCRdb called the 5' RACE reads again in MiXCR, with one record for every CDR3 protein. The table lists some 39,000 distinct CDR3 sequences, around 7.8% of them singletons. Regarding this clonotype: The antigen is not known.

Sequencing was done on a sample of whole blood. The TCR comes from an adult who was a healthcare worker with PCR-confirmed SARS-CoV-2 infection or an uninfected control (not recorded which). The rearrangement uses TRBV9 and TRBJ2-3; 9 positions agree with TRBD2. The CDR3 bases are TGTGCCAGCAGCGTAAGCGGGGGGCCGACAGATACGCAGTATTTT. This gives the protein CASSVSGGPTDTQYF.